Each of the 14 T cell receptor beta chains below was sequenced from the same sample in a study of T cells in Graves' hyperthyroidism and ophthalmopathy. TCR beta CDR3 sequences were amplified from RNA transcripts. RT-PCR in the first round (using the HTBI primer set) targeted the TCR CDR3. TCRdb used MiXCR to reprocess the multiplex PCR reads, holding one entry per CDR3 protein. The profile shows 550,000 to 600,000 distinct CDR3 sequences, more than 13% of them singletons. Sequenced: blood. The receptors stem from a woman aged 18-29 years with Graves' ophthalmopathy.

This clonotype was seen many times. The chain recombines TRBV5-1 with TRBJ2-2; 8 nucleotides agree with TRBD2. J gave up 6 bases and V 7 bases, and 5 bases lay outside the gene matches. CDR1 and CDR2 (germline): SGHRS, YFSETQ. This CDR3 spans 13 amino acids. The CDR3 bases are TGCGCCAGCGGGACTAGGACCGCCGGGGAGCTGTTTTTT. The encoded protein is CASGTRTAGELFF.

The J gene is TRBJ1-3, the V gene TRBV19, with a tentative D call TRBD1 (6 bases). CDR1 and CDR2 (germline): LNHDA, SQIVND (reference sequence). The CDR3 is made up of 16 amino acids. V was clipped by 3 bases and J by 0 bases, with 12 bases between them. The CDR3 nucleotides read TGTGCCAGTAGTATCGGGGGCTACGTCTCTGGAAACACCATATATTTT. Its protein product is CASSIGGYVSGNTIYF.

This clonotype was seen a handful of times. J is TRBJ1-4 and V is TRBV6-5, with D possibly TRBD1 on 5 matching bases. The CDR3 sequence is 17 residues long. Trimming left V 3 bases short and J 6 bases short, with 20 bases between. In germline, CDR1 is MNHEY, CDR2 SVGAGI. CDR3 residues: CASSYSSGPREDEKLFF. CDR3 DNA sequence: TGTGCCAGCAGTTATTCTAGCGGACCCAGGGAGGATGAAAAACTGTTTTTT.

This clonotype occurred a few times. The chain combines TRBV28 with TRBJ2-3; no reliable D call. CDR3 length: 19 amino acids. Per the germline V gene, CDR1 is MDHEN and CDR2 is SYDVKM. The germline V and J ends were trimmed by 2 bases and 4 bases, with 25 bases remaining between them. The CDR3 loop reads CASSLRAFRAPQAADTQYF. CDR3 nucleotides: TGTGCCAGCAGTTTAAGGGCCTTCCGGGCCCCCCAGGCCGCAGATACGCAGTATTTT.

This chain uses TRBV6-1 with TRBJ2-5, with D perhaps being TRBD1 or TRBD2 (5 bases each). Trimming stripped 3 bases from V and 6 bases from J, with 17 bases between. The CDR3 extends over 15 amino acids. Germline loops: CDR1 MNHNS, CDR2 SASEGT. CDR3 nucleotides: TGTGCCAGCAGTGAGAAGGACTGGCAGGGAAAGACCCAGTACTTC. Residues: CASSEKDWQGKTQYF.

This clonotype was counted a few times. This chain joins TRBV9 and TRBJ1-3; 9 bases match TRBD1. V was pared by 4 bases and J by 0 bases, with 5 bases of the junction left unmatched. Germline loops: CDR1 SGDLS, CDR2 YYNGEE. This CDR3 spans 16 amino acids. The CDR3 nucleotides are TGTGCCAGCAGCCCCGGGACAGGGAGCTCTGGAAACACCATATATTTT. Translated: CASSPGTGSSGNTIYF.

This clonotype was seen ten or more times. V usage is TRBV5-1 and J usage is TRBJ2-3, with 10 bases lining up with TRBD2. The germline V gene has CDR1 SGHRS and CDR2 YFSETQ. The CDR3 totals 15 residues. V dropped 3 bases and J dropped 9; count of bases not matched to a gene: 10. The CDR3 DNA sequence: TGCGCCAGCAGCTCACTAGCGGGGACAGCGGGAACGCAGTATTTT. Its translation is CASSSLAGTAGTQYF. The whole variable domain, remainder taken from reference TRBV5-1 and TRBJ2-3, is KAGVTQTPRYLIKTRGQQVTLSCSPISGHRSVSWYQQTPGQGLQFLFEYFSETQRNKGNFPGRFSGRQFSNSRSEMNVSTLELGDSALYLCASSSLAGTAGTQYFGPGTRLTVL.

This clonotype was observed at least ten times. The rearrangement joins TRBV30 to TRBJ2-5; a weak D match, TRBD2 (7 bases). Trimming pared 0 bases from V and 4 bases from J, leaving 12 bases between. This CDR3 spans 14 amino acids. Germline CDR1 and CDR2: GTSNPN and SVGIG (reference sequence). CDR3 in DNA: TGTGCCTGGAGTGTAGGGGGGGCCCCAGAGACCCAGTACTTC. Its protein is CAWSVGGAPETQYF.

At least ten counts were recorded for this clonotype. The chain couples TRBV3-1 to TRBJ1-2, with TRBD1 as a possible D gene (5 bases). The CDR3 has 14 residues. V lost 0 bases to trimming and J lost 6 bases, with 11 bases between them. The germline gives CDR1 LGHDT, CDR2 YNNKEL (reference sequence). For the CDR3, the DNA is TGTGCCAGCAGCCAAGATCAGGGTCCGAATGGCTACACCTTC. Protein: CASSQDQGPNGYTF.

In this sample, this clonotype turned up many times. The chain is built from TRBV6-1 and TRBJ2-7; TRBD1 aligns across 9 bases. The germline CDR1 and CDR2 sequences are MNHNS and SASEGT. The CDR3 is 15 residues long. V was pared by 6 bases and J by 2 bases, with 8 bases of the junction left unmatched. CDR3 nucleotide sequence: TGTGCCAGCAGGCGGCCCGGGACAGGGACCTACGAGCAGTACTTC. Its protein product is CASRRPGTGTYEQYF.

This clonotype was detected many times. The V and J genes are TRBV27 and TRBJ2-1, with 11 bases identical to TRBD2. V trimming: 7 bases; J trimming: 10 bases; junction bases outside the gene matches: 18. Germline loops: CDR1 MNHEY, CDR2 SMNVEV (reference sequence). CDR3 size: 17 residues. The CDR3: CASTPGGLAGGLEEQFF. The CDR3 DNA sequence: TGTGCCAGCACGCCCGGGGGCCTAGCGGGAGGATTGGAAGAGCAGTTCTTC.

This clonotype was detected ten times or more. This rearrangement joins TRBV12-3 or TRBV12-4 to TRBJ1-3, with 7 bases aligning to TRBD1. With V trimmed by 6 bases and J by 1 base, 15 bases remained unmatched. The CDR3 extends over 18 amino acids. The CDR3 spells CASSTIIRDRASGNTIYF. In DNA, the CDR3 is TGTGCCAGCAGCACAATTATTCGGGACAGAGCGTCTGGAAACACCATATATTTT.

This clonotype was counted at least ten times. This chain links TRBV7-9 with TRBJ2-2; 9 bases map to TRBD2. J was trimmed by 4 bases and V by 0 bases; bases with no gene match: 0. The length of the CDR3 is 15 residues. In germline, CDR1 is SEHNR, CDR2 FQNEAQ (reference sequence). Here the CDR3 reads CASSLALAGTGELFF. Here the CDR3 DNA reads TGTGCCAGCAGCTTAGCACTAGCGGGCACCGGGGAGCTGTTTTTT.

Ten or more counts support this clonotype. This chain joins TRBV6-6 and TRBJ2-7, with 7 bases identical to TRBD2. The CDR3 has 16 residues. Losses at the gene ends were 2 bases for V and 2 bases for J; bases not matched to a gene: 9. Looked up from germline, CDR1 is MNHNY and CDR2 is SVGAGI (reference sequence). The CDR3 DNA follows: TGTGCCAGCAGTTACCTAGCGGAAGCCTCTCCCTACGAGCAGTACTTC. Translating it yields CASSYLAEASPYEQYF.